This T cell receptor (beta chain) came from a study of T cell responses to AZD1222 COVID-19 vaccine. Study information: Combined were second doses at about 4 or about 12 weeks.

About this clone itself: Its antigen is not known.

Germline CDR1 MGHRA, CDR2 YSYEKL. This CDR3 is 15 amino acids long. V dropped 1 base and J dropped 1 base, with 9 bases sitting between them. Findings of the study overall: Seropositive status at baseline applied to only a handful of AZD1222 recipients. Repertoires were obtained only post-peak T cell response. The donor cohort was predominantly white British with a female majority, and clonal diversity may have been underestimated.

The method was immunoSEQ multiplex PCR; TCRdb's version includes in-frame clones alone and lacks a portion of them. The table records about 190,000 clones, roughly 88% of them present only once. This chain uses TRBV4-1 with TRBJ2-3; D gene ambiguous. The sequence was obtained from an adult in good health. Sequenced here: peripheral blood, sampled on day 0 of AZD1222 vaccination. The CDR3 protein is CASSQVGLRTDTQYF. The CDR3 nucleotides are TGCGCCAGCAGCCAAGTAGGCCTCCGCACAGATACGCAGTATTTT.